This TCR beta chain is drawn from a study of human T cells and chemical hapten exposure. Study summary: 2% DPC applied to a 2 cm by 2 cm arm area sensitized donors. Study-wide points: Correlating positively with patch test score were the PT1 expanded TCR counts.

Time point indicated: patch test 2, 6 weeks after DPC sensitization. Treatment in this sample: therapeutic diphenylcyclopropenone sensitization with weekly scalp DPC. Each CDR3 protein gets one entry after TCRdb re-called the RACE reads with MiXCR. This repertoire shows tens of thousands of distinct CDR3 sequences, about 6.6% found once; its top ten account for 1.3%. The table lists this clonotype with many counts. Its antigen is unknown. The sequencing here drew on whole blood, taken in connection with sensitization to the hapten diphenylcyclopropenone (DPC). The receptor comes from a woman in her twenties or thirties with alopecia areata. Some clones in this sample may be carry-over from other donors' samples.

CDR3 loop: CSVAKVTVTEAFF. In DNA, the CDR3 is TGCAGCGTTGCGAAGGTGACTGTGACTGAAGCTTTCTTT. The chain employs TRBV29-1 and TRBJ1-1; D uncertain. The V end lost 4 bases, the J end lost 5 bases, and 14 bases lay between the germline ends. The CDR3 is made up of 13 amino acids. Germline V gene data show CDR1 as SQVTM and CDR2 as ANQGSEA. Full variable domain (missing parts from reference TRBV29-1 and TRBJ1-1): SAVISQKPSRDICQRGTSLTIQCQVDSQVTMMFWYRQQPGQSLTLIATANQGSEATYESGFVIDKFPISRPNLTFSTLTVSNMSPEDSSIYLCSVAKVTVTEAFFGQGTRLTVV.